These 21 T cell receptor beta chains were all obtained from the same sample, sequenced in a study of blood T cell repertoires in COVID-19. Generated by immunoSEQ multiplex PCR, the TCRdb table keeps only in-frame clones and is missing some. This table has around 94,000 clones, 87% appearing once. Sequencing used peripheral blood. The source of these receptors is a woman aged 50 to 60 with COVID-19, enrolled during active disease.

The table lists this clone with a count of one. The chain combines TRBV9 with TRBJ1-1, with 7 bases identical to TRBD1. CDR3 length equals 15 residues. Trimming at V came to 0 bases and at J to 1 base, leaving 3 bases not matched to a gene. In germline, CDR1 is SGDLS, CDR2 YYNGEE. The CDR3 loop reads CASSVDGTANTEAFF. For the CDR3, the DNA is TGTGCCAGCAGCGTAGATGGGACAGCGAACACTGAAGCTTTCTTT.

The rearrangement uses TRBV5-4 and TRBJ1-5; 11 nucleotides line up with TRBD1. Germline-derived CDR1 and CDR2 are SGHNT and YYREEE (reference sequence). V lost 4 bases to trimming and J lost 3 bases; unmatched junction nucleotides: 12. The CDR3 extends over 18 amino acids. The CDR3 sequence: CASSLNTGTGGNNQPQHF. CDR3 bases: TGTGCCAGCAGCCTAAACACGGGGACAGGGGGGAACAATCAGCCCCAGCATTTT.

V is TRBV27 and J is TRBJ2-6; the D is unclear. V gave up 0 bases and J gave up 0 bases, with 6 bases separating them. Germline CDR1 is MNHEY and CDR2 is SMNVEV (reference sequence). The CDR3 loop spans 16 amino acids. DNA of the CDR3: TGTGCCAGCAGTTTATCGGCAGGCTCTGGGGCCAACGTCCTGACTTTC. This sequence encodes CASSLSAGSGANVLTF.

The rearrangement links TRBV7-6 to TRBJ2-5, with TRBD1 identical over 10 bases. Germline assignment: CDR1 SGHVS and CDR2 FNYEAQ. After removal of 3 bases from V and 2 bases from J, the junction contained 6 bases not matched to a gene. The CDR3 runs to 16 residues. The CDR3 here is CASSFRTGGWQETQYF. CDR3 DNA: TGTGCCAGCAGCTTCAGGACAGGGGGGTGGCAAGAGACCCAGTACTTC.

The chain has TRBV28 and TRBJ2-4; TRBD1 might be the D (6 bases). V dropped 5 bases and J dropped 6 bases, with 14 bases sitting between them. The germline V gene encodes CDR1 MDHEN and CDR2 SYDVKM. This CDR3 contains 14 residues. The CDR3 DNA reads as TGTGCCAGCAGTATCCCCGGACAGTCAAACATTCAGTACTTC. Its protein product is CASSIPGQSNIQYF.

The rearrangement joins TRBV11-2 to TRBJ2-5; 8 bases agree with TRBD1. J lost 5 bases, V lost 2 bases, and 10 bases had no gene match. This CDR3 has 16 amino acids. Germline V gene data show CDR1 as SGHAT and CDR2 as FQNNGV. CDR3 protein: CASSLSRTGSVETQYF. In nucleotides, the CDR3 is TGTGCCAGCAGCTTATCACGGACAGGGTCCGTGGAGACCCAGTACTTC.

The sample holds a few counts of this clone. The chain recombines TRBV9 with TRBJ1-6; 9 bases line up with TRBD1. The CDR3 runs to 16 residues. V dropped 3 bases and J dropped 10; count of bases not matched to a gene: 11. CDR1 SGDLS and CDR2 YYNGEE come from the germline V gene. CDR3 DNA sequence: TGTGCCAGCAGCGGCGCGGGACAGGGTTTTGACTCACCCCTCCACTTT. Protein sequence: CASSGAGQGFDSPLHF.

The chain uses TRBV2 and TRBJ2-3, with 10 bases matching TRBD2. V lost 11 bases to trimming and J lost 2 bases; unmatched junction nucleotides: 7. The CDR3 extends over 14 amino acids. The germline V gene has CDR1 SNHLY and CDR2 FYNNEI. CDR3 coding DNA: TGTGCCGGGTCCCTAGCGGGGGACACAGATACGCAGTATTTT. Protein product: CAGSLAGDTDTQYF.

V is TRBV27 and J is TRBJ2-1; 8 positions match TRBD2. Germline V CDR1 and CDR2: MNHEY, SMNVEV (reference sequence). V lost 3 bases to trimming and J lost 4 bases; unmatched junction nucleotides: 2. The CDR3 is 14 residues long. CDR3 coding DNA: TGTGCCAGCAGTTTGCGGGGGGAGTACAATGAGCAGTTCTTC. This sequence encodes CASSLRGEYNEQFF.

The gene calls are TRBV19 and TRBJ1-2; 9 bases map to TRBD1. This CDR3 has 15 residues. Trimming took 8 bases from V and 2 from J; bases not matched to a gene: 9. Germline CDR1 and CDR2: LNHDA and SQIVND (reference sequence). In nucleotides, the CDR3 is TGTGCCAGTGGGGACAGGGTAGGAGGGAACTATGGCTACACCTTC. This encodes CASGDRVGGNYGYTF.

This chain uses TRBV6-2 or TRBV6-3 with TRBJ1-1, with 9 nucleotides matching TRBD1. CDR1 is MNHEY, CDR2 SVGEGT, per germline. V gave up 5 bases and J gave up 4 bases; unmatched junction bases: 8. The CDR3 is 15 amino acids. The CDR3 coding sequence is TGTGCCAGCAGTCAACGGGACAGGGCGATCACTGAAGCTTTCTTT. Translation gives CASSQRDRAITEAFF.

The chain employs TRBV9 and TRBJ2-1; D is possibly TRBD2 (6 bases). Between the trimmed V and J ends, which lost 2 bases and 1 base, there was a span of 7 bases. The germline CDR1 and CDR2 sequences are SGDLS and YYNGEE. The CDR3 runs to 14 residues. CDR3 protein: CASSVGLSYNEQFF. The CDR3 DNA reads as TGTGCCAGCAGCGTGGGACTTTCCTACAATGAGCAGTTCTTC.

The chain links TRBV7-9 to TRBJ2-7, with D unclear. Trimming removed 4 bases from V and 2 bases from J, with 9 bases in between. CDR1 and CDR2 from the germline V gene are SEHNR and FQNEAQ (reference sequence). CDR3 length equals 13 residues. CDR3 DNA sequence: TGTGCCAGCAGCTCCCCGTCCGCCTACGAGCAGTACTTC. Protein: CASSSPSAYEQYF.

J is TRBJ1-1 and V is TRBV2, with TRBD1 identical over 8 bases. CDR3 length: 15 amino acids. V dropped 6 bases and J dropped 0; count of bases not matched to a gene: 6. Germline CDR1 SNHLY, CDR2 FYNNEI. CDR3 region: CASRGRQGLNTEAFF. For the CDR3, the DNA is TGTGCCAGCAGGGGTCGACAGGGGTTGAACACTGAAGCTTTCTTT.

The gene calls are TRBV24-1 and TRBJ2-2; D may be TRBD1 (5 bases). Per the germline V gene, CDR1 is KGHDR and CDR2 is SFDVKD. V lost 4 bases to trimming and J lost 7 bases, with 9 bases between them. The CDR3 covers 13 residues. CDR3 amino acids: CATSERTLGELFF. CDR3 DNA: TGTGCCACCAGTGAAAGGACACTCGGGGAGCTGTTTTTT.

The CDR3 coding sequence is TGTGCCAGCAGCCCCCGACAGGGGAATAACTATGGCTACACCTTC. This translates into CASSPRQGNNYGYTF. This chain links TRBV5-4 with TRBJ1-2; 8 bases match TRBD1. V lost 4 bases, J lost 1 base, and 6 bases stayed unmatched. CDR3 length: 15 residues. CDR1 is SGHNT and CDR2 is YYREEE in the germline V gene (reference sequence).

This chain joins TRBV7-9 and TRBJ2-7; D is possibly TRBD1 (6 bases). V was cut by 5 bases and J by 5 bases, with 19 bases left in between. This CDR3 is built from 15 residues. CDR1 and CDR2 (germline): SEHNR, FQNEAQ (reference sequence). The CDR3 loop is CASSEGPGGGNEQYF. The CDR3, as DNA: TGTGCCAGCAGCGAGGGACCTGGTGGGGGCAACGAGCAGTACTTC.

In this sample, this clone turned up a few times. The V and J genes are TRBV5-4 and TRBJ1-2; the D is unclear. V shed 0 bases and J shed 5 bases, with 11 bases lying between them. Germline-derived CDR1 and CDR2 are SGHNT and YYREEE (reference sequence). The CDR3 totals 14 residues. As DNA, the CDR3 is TGTGCCAGCAGCTTGGGTGTCACGGAGTATGGCTACACCTTC. Amino acids: CASSLGVTEYGYTF.

The chain combines TRBV2 with TRBJ2-5; D is ambiguous. Trimming shortened V by 5 bases and J by 0 bases, and 4 bases separated the two germline ends. Germline CDR1 is SNHLY and CDR2 is FYNNEI. This CDR3 is 12 amino acids long. CDR3 in amino acids: CASSSDQETQYF. In DNA form, the CDR3 reads TGTGCCAGCAGTTCTGACCAAGAGACCCAGTACTTC.

The chain recombines TRBV5-6 with TRBJ1-5, with D unclear. The CDR3 consists of 15 residues. Trimming cost V 2 bases and J 0 bases, with 9 bases left between them. CDR1 is SGHDT and CDR2 is YYEEEE in the germline V gene. The CDR3 sequence: CASSFYSYSNQPQHF. CDR3 sequence (DNA): TGTGCCAGCAGCTTCTACAGTTATAGCAATCAGCCCCAGCATTTT.

The rearrangement links TRBV29-1 to TRBJ1-5; D may be TRBD1 (6 bases). This CDR3 region has 15 residues. The germline V and J ends were trimmed by 7 bases and 0 bases, with 16 bases remaining between them. The germline gives CDR1 SQVTM, CDR2 ANQGSEA. The DNA for the CDR3 is TGCAGCGCCATGGACAGTTTCAATAGCAATCAGCCCCAGCATTTT. Protein: CSAMDSFNSNQPQHF.